This is a list of T cell receptor beta chains from one sample in a study of T cell changes during pregnancy in multiple sclerosis. TCRdb's copy holds only in-frame clones and misses some; the assay was immunoSEQ multiplex PCR. The profile shows tens of thousands of clones, around nine tenths of them singletons. Sequenced here: peripheral blood, sampled in the third trimester of pregnancy. The receptors were sampled from a female donor with multiple sclerosis, enrolled in a pregnancy study. CDR3s include the opening cysteine and the closing phenylalanine or tryptophan. Each record gives: J gene, D gene, V gene, clone size, CDR3 DNA, CDR3 protein. D genes are given only for firm matches. Where a row states a size, it is once, few, many or the class of an expanded clone; other rows omit it.

J: TRBJ2-7; D: TRBD1; V: TRBV6-5; size: NA; DNA: TGTGCCAGCAGTTACAAGGGGACAGGCTACGAGCAGTACTTC; CDR3: CASSYKGTGYEQYF
J: TRBJ1-1; D: NA; V: TRBV18; size: NA; DNA: TGTGCCAGCTCACCAGAGGGCGCTGAAGCTTTCTTT; CDR3: CASSPEGAEAFF
J: TRBJ1-1; D: TRBD1; V: TRBV7-9; size: NA; DNA: TGTGCCAGCAGCTTACCGGGACAGGGCCACACTGAAGCTTTCTTT; CDR3: CASSLPGQGHTEAFF
J: TRBJ1-1; D: TRBD1; V: TRBV4-3; size: NA; DNA: TGCGCCAGCAGCCAGGCCGGGACAGCATTCACTGAAGCTTTCTTT; CDR3: CASSQAGTAFTEAFF
J: TRBJ1-4; D: NA; V: TRBV10-3; size: NA; DNA: TGTGCCATAAGGAGTGGTAAAGCTAATGAAAAACTGTTTTTT; CDR3: CAIRSGKANEKLFF
J: TRBJ2-1; D: TRBD2; V: TRBV11-1; size: NA; DNA: TGTGCCAGCAGCCTACGGGACCACCAGGCCCCTGCTAGCGGCAATGAGCAGTTCTTC; CDR3: CASSLRDHQAPASGNEQFF
J: TRBJ1-2; D: NA; V: TRBV9; size: NA; DNA: TGTGCCAGCAGCGTAGTAACTGACGGGATCCCTAACTATGGCTACACCTTC; CDR3: CASSVVTDGIPNYGYTF
J: TRBJ2-3; D: TRBD2; V: TRBV6-4; size: NA; DNA: TGTGCCAGCAGGCCACTAGCGGGAGTAGATACGCAGTATTTT; CDR3: CASRPLAGVDTQYF
J: TRBJ1-1; D: NA; V: TRBV29-1; size: NA; DNA: TGCAGCGCAGAGGGTACTGAAGCTTTCTTT; CDR3: CSAEGTEAFF
J: TRBJ2-3; D: TRBD2; V: TRBV25-1; size: NA; DNA: TGTGCCAGCAGAGCAAATAGCGGGACAGATACGCAGTATTTT; CDR3: CASRANSGTDTQYF
J: TRBJ2-1; D: TRBD1; V: TRBV11-2; size: NA; DNA: TGTGCCAGCAGCTTCCGCCGGGACAGGACCTACAATGAGCAGTTCTTC; CDR3: CASSFRRDRTYNEQFF
J: TRBJ2-7; D: NA; V: TRBV5-4; size: NA; DNA: TGTGCCAGCAGCTTGGACCCAGGTAGCTCCTACGAGCAGTACTTC; CDR3: CASSLDPGSSYEQYF
J: TRBJ1-3; D: NA; V: TRBV7-3; size: NA; DNA: TGTGCCAGCAGCCGACTTGGAGGGAACACCATATATTTT; CDR3: CASSRLGGNTIYF
J: TRBJ1-3; D: NA; V: TRBV6-1; size: few; DNA: TGTGCCAGCAGTGAGGGCAGCTCTGGAAACACCATATATTTT; CDR3: CASSEGSSGNTIYF
J: TRBJ1-4; D: NA; V: TRBV19; size: NA; DNA: TGTGCCAGTAGTACCCTCGGACAGATAAATGAAAAACTGTTTTTT; CDR3: CASSTLGQINEKLFF
J: TRBJ2-7; D: TRBD1; V: TRBV30; size: NA; DNA: TGTGCCTTAGACAGGGAAACCTACGAGCAGTACTTC; CDR3: CALDRETYEQYF
J: TRBJ1-4; D: NA; V: TRBV2; size: NA; DNA: TGTGCCAGCAGTTATAGAGCCAGGGGTTACGCAACTAATGAAAAACTGTTTTTT; CDR3: CASSYRARGYATNEKLFF
J: TRBJ1-1; D: TRBD1; V: TRBV7-9; size: NA; DNA: TGTGCCAGCAGCTATTCACAGGGGAGCGCTGAAGCTTTCTTT; CDR3: CASSYSQGSAEAFF
J: TRBJ2-5; D: TRBD2; V: TRBV5-1; size: NA; DNA: TGCGCCAGCAACAAACGACAAAATAGCGGGAGGGCCGGAGGGGAGACCCAGTACTTC; CDR3: CASNKRQNSGRAGGETQYF
J: TRBJ2-1; D: NA; V: TRBV7-9; size: NA; DNA: TGTGCCAGCAGCTTAGAGCCGGCTCAGGGTAATGAGCAGTTCTTC; CDR3: CASSLEPAQGNEQFF
J: TRBJ2-7; D: NA; V: TRBV5-6; size: NA; DNA: TGTGCCAGCAGCTTGTTACACAATTCCTACGAGCAGTACTTC; CDR3: CASSLLHNSYEQYF
J: TRBJ2-3; D: NA; V: TRBV18; size: NA; DNA: TGTGCCAGCTCACCAGCGGACAGACTCTTCACAGATACGCAGTATTTT; CDR3: CASSPADRLFTDTQYF
J: TRBJ2-7; D: NA; V: TRBV27; size: NA; DNA: TGTGCCACCTCCTCTCTACCCGTCCCCTACGAGCAGTACTTC; CDR3: CATSSLPVPYEQYF
J: TRBJ2-1; D: TRBD2; V: TRBV30; size: NA; DNA: TGTGCCTGGAGTGTACTTCGCACTAGCGGGAGGAACAATGAGCAGTTCTTC; CDR3: CAWSVLRTSGRNNEQFF
J: TRBJ2-7; D: TRBD2; V: TRBV6-6; size: NA; DNA: TGTGCCAGCTGTTTGGGACTAGCCGCCGAGCAGTACTTC; CDR3: CASCLGLAAEQYF
J: TRBJ2-7; D: TRBD1; V: TRBV7-9; size: NA; DNA: TGTGCCAGCAGCTCGGGACAGGTTTTTCCCTACGAGCAGTACTTC; CDR3: CASSSGQVFPYEQYF
J: TRBJ2-7; D: NA; V: TRBV7-8; size: NA; DNA: TGTGCCAGCAGCTTAGTGACGTCTAGTCGAGAGCAGTACTTC; CDR3: CASSLVTSSREQYF
J: TRBJ1-1; D: NA; V: TRBV5-8; size: NA; DNA: TGTGCCAGCGGGGCCGCCAGGCGAGCTTTCTTT; CDR3: CASGAARRAFF
J: TRBJ1-1; D: NA; V: TRBV12-5; size: NA; DNA: TGTGCTAGTGGTTGGCATGGAGCTTTCTTT; CDR3: CASGWHGAFF
J: TRBJ2-4; D: TRBD1; V: TRBV6-5; size: NA; DNA: TGTGCCAGCAGTCCCACAGGGGCAGCCAAAAACATTCAGTACTTC; CDR3: CASSPTGAAKNIQYF
J: TRBJ1-2; D: NA; V: TRBV7-9; size: once; DNA: TGTGCCAGCAGCTTAAACGCAGGGGATGGCTACACCTTC; CDR3: CASSLNAGDGYTF
J: TRBJ1-5; D: NA; V: TRBV4-1; size: NA; DNA: TGCGCCAGCAGCCAAGGCCCCGACAGTAGCAATCAGCCCCAGCATTTT; CDR3: CASSQGPDSSNQPQHF
J: TRBJ2-3; D: NA; V: TRBV12-1; size: NA; DNA: TGTGCCAGCAGCTTTGCTCAGGAACCCGGTCGCACAGATACGCAGTATTTT; CDR3: CASSFAQEPGRTDTQYF
J: TRBJ2-7; D: TRBD1; V: TRBV7-6; size: NA; DNA: TGTGCCAGCAGCTTAGACTTGGGACAGGTTAAGAGCGAGCAGTACTTC; CDR3: CASSLDLGQVKSEQYF
J: TRBJ1-5; D: NA; V: TRBV19; size: NA; DNA: TGTGCCAGTACCAGGTCTCAGCCCCAGCATTTT; CDR3: CASTRSQPQHF
J: TRBJ2-5; D: NA; V: TRBV6-5; size: NA; DNA: TGTGCCAGCAGTTACCCCCTTTCCTATAGTCAAGAGACCCAGTACTTC; CDR3: CASSYPLSYSQETQYF
J: TRBJ2-7; D: NA; V: TRBV7-9; size: NA; DNA: TGTGCCAGCAGCTTCGGGAGCGGCACCTACGAGCAGTACTTC; CDR3: CASSFGSGTYEQYF
J: TRBJ2-5; D: NA; V: TRBV19; size: NA; DNA: TGTGCCAGTAGAAATGACAGAGCACAAGAGACCCAGTACTTC; CDR3: CASRNDRAQETQYF
J: TRBJ2-1; D: TRBD2; V: TRBV7-9; size: NA; DNA: TGTGCCAGCAGCGAGCCTCAGCGGGAGTTGGACAATGAGCAGTTCTTC; CDR3: CASSEPQRELDNEQFF
J: TRBJ2-2; D: TRBD2; V: TRBV11-2; size: NA; DNA: TGTGCCAGCAGCTTAGAGGGGGGGGCCGGGGAGCTGTTTTTT; CDR3: CASSLEGGAGELFF
J: TRBJ2-7; D: TRBD1; V: TRBV4-3; size: NA; DNA: TGCGCCAGCAGACAGGGGCCGGAGTCCTACGAGCAGTACTTC; CDR3: CASRQGPESYEQYF
J: TRBJ2-3; D: NA; V: TRBV2; size: NA; DNA: TGTTCTCAACTAGAGGTGGGGAATACGCAGTATTTT; CDR3: CSQLEVGNTQYF
J: TRBJ1-5; D: NA; V: TRBV27; size: NA; DNA: TGTGCCAGCAGTTTCGGGGGGGCGGGCAATCAGCCCCAGCATTTT; CDR3: CASSFGGAGNQPQHF